This is a list of T cell receptor beta chains from one sample in a study of cytomegalovirus exposure and HLA in healthy donors. Profiling relied on immunoSEQ multiplex PCR, and the TCRdb table lists in-frame clones only, not all of them. The table has some 180,000 clones, roughly 82% seen once. Sequencing input: PBMCs. The receptors derive from a man aged 40-49 years in good health and CMV-seronegative. Both conserved end residues are part of each CDR3. The order of the fields is D gene, V gene, clone size, J gene, CDR3 length, CDR3 DNA, CDR3 protein. The D gene is left open where the match is weak. Not every row has a clone size; where given, it reads once, few, many or a size class.

>TRBD1|TRBV10-1|few|TRBJ2-3|19
TGCGCCAACTATAACCGGGACAGGGTCCGGTACTTGGCATCGGATACGCAGTATTTT
CANYNRDRVRYLASDTQYF
>NA|TRBV21-1|few|TRBJ2-4|19
TGTGCCAGCAGCAAAGAACGGCCTAGCGGGAGGGTTTGGGGAAACATTCAGTACTTC
CASSKERPSGRVWGNIQYF
>NA|TRBV6-1|NA|TRBJ1-5|14
TGTGCCAGCAACGAGAGGCCCGGTAATCAGCCCCAGCATTTT
CASNERPGNQPQHF
>TRBD1|TRBV4-1|NA|TRBJ2-7|16
TGCGCCAGCAGCCAAGCGGAAAGGACAGGGCTCCACGAGCAGTACTTC
CASSQAERTGLHEQYF
>NA|TRBV7-8|NA|TRBJ2-7|15
TGTGCCAGCAGCTTATCTTCCAGGCTACTCTACGAGCAGTACTTC
CASSLSSRLLYEQYF
>NA|TRBV21-1|NA|TRBJ2-5|14
TGTGCCAGCAGCAACGGCGGGCTGGGGGAGACCCAGTACTTC
CASSNGGLGETQYF
>TRBD1|TRBV18|NA|TRBJ2-2|16
TGTGCCAGCTCACCTGGACAGGGCGAGCTTGCCCGGGAGCTGTTTTTT
CASSPGQGELARELFF
>NA|TRBV6-1|NA|TRBJ2-1|8
TGTGCCGGTAGCCAGCAGTTCTTC
CAGSQQFF
>TRBD1|TRBV7-2|NA|TRBJ1-6|15
TGTGCCAGCAGCCGACGGACAGGGGATAATTCACCCCTCCACTTT
CASSRRTGDNSPLHF
>TRBD1|TRBV5-5|few|TRBJ1-6|16
TGTGCCAGCAGCTTGGACGGACAGGGAAGGAATTCACCCCTCCACTTT
CASSLDGQGRNSPLHF